These T cell receptor beta chains were read from a single sample in a study of cytomegalovirus exposure and HLA in healthy donors. Profiled with immunoSEQ multiplex PCR; TCRdb holds only in-frame clones, not every one. The sample shows about 120,000 clones, 75% of them seen only once. The sequencing input was PBMCs. The origin of the receptors is a woman in her thirties or forties in good health and CMV-seropositive. Each CDR3 is given with its conserved first and last residue. The D gene is left open where the match is weak. Clone sizes are given selectively: once, few, many, or a class where the clone is expanded.

v_gene,j_gene,abundance,d_gene,CDR3nt,CDR3aa
TRBV19,TRBJ1-2,NA,TRBD1,TGTGCCAGTACCGACTCCCCCTACGACAGGGGCTATGGCTACACCTTC,CASTDSPYDRGYGYTF
TRBV7-9,TRBJ1-4,NA,NA,TGTGCCAGCAGCTTAGCGACGGGACTCGACGGCGGGAAACTGTTTTTT,CASSLATGLDGGKLFF
TRBV7-9,TRBJ2-7,NA,TRBD2,TGTGCCAGCAGCTCCCCGGGACTAGCGGGAGTATGGAGCTCCTACGAGCAGTACTTC,CASSSPGLAGVWSSYEQYF
TRBV7-2,TRBJ2-1,NA,TRBD2,TGTGCCAGCAGCTCTAGCGGGGGAAGGAATGAGCAGTTCTTC,CASSSSGGRNEQFF
TRBV5-4,TRBJ2-7,NA,TRBD1,TGTGCCAGCAGCTCACTGACAGGGGGCAAGTACGAGCAGTACTTC,CASSSLTGGKYEQYF
TRBV6-5,TRBJ2-4,NA,NA,TGTGCCAGCAGTTACTATCCGGGGAACATTCAGTACTTC,CASSYYPGNIQYF
TRBV6-5,TRBJ2-2,NA,NA,TGTGCCAGCAGCGCTATCCGGGGCGGGGAGCTGTTTTTT,CASSAIRGGELFF
TRBV4-3,TRBJ2-5,NA,NA,TGCGCCAGCAGCCAAGGGAGGGGCCAGCAAGAGACCCAGTACTTC,CASSQGRGQQETQYF
TRBV6-5,TRBJ2-7,once,TRBD2,TGTGCCAGCAGTTCCTTCGGGGGGGGAATTCCCTACGAGCAGTACTTC,CASSSFGGGIPYEQYF
TRBV7-6,TRBJ1-1,NA,TRBD1,TGTGCCAGCAGCTTATTGCCGGGACAGATGATAACTGAAGCTTTCTTT,CASSLLPGQMITEAFF
TRBV4-2,TRBJ2-7,NA,NA,TGTGCCAGCAGCCAAGATAAGAGGGTTTTGGACGAGCAGTACTTC,CASSQDKRVLDEQYF
TRBV7-8,TRBJ1-3,NA,NA,TGTGCCAGCAGCGGGCAGGTCTCTGGAAACACCATATATTTT,CASSGQVSGNTIYF
TRBV27,TRBJ2-3,NA,TRBD2,TGTGCCAGCAGCAAGCCGGGACTAGCGGGATCAGATACGCAGTATTTT,CASSKPGLAGSDTQYF
TRBV6-5,TRBJ1-1,NA,TRBD1,TGTGCCAGCAGTCCCGGGGACAGGGAGAACACTGAAGCTTTCTTT,CASSPGDRENTEAFF
TRBV28,TRBJ1-1,NA,NA,TGTGCCAGCACCCAAACAGGGTCCGTGAACACTGAAGCTTTCTTT,CASTQTGSVNTEAFF
TRBV9,TRBJ2-1,NA,NA,TGTGCCAGCAGCGTAGATGGGGGGGCCGGCAATGAGCAGTTCTTC,CASSVDGGAGNEQFF
TRBV19,TRBJ1-5,once,NA,TGTGCCAGTAGTATAGTGGTCGGGGTCAACATCCATCAGCCCCAGCATTTT,CASSIVVGVNIHQPQHF
TRBV4-3,TRBJ2-5,NA,NA,TGCGCCAGCAGCCAAGGAGGGACTGGGGGGGAGACCCAGTACTTC,CASSQGGTGGETQYF
TRBV5-4,TRBJ2-1,NA,TRBD2,TGTGCCAGCAGCTTCTCTAGCGGGGCGTACAATGAGCAGTTCTTC,CASSFSSGAYNEQFF
TRBV5-4,TRBJ1-4,few,TRBD1,TGTGCCAGCAGCTTGGACAGGGGGCGATCTAATGAAAAACTGTTTTTT,CASSLDRGRSNEKLFF
TRBV2,TRBJ2-7,NA,TRBD1,TGTGCCAGCAGTTGGGACAGAGTACGAGAGCAGTACTTC,CASSWDRVREQYF
TRBV14,TRBJ2-7,few,TRBD2,TGTGCCAGCAGCGCTAGCGGGAATTCCTACGAGCAGTACTTC,CASSASGNSYEQYF
TRBV30,TRBJ1-2,NA,NA,TGTGCCTGGGGGCCCGGTGGCTACACCTTC,CAWGPGGYTF
TRBV30,TRBJ2-5,few,NA,TGTGCCTGGATCGGTCGGCAGGGCGAGTTATGGACCCAGTACTTC,CAWIGRQGELWTQYF
TRBV30,TRBJ1-5,once,TRBD1,TGTGCCTGGAGTAGGGGACAGGGGAGCAATCAGCCCCAGCATTTT,CAWSRGQGSNQPQHF
TRBV28,TRBJ1-5,NA,NA,TGTGCCAGCAAAGAGGTAAATCAGCCCCAGCATTTT,CASKEVNQPQHF
TRBV6-5,TRBJ1-1,NA,TRBD1,TGTGCCAGCAGTTTACTCTCGACAGGGGGGAACACTGAAGCTTTCTTT,CASSLLSTGGNTEAFF
TRBV6-5,TRBJ2-7,NA,NA,TGTGCCAGCAGTTACTCGAGAAACTACGAGCAGTACTTC,CASSYSRNYEQYF
TRBV19,TRBJ2-7,NA,TRBD1,TGTGCCAGTAGTATAGACGACAGGGGGTTAAAGCAGTACTTC,CASSIDDRGLKQYF
TRBV7-9,TRBJ2-2,NA,NA,TGTGCCAGCAGCCAGGACGCGGGCACCGGGGAGCTGTTTTTT,CASSQDAGTGELFF
TRBV11-2,TRBJ2-7,NA,NA,TGTGCCAGCAGCTTTAGGGCCGGGGGTGAGCAGTACTTC,CASSFRAGGEQYF
TRBV6-5,TRBJ2-7,NA,TRBD1,TGTGCCAGCAGGGACAGGACCTACGAGCAGTACTTC,CASRDRTYEQYF
TRBV11-2,TRBJ2-3,NA,NA,TGTGCCAGCAGCTTACTTTTCGCGGGAAGAAGGGCTACAGATACGCAGTATTTT,CASSLLFAGRRATDTQYF
TRBV9,TRBJ2-1,NA,NA,TGTGCCAGCAGCGTAGGGGGGGCGGGGAGGGGGAATGAGCAGTTCTTC,CASSVGGAGRGNEQFF
TRBV29-1,TRBJ2-1,few,NA,TGCAGCGTTGAAGGGCTCATCAATGAGCAGTTCTTC,CSVEGLINEQFF
TRBV5-1,TRBJ1-1,NA,NA,TGCGCCAGCAGCGTAGCGGGACAGAACACTGAAGCTTTCTTT,CASSVAGQNTEAFF
TRBV9,TRBJ2-7,few,NA,TGTGCCAGCAGCGTAGGGAGGAGCTCCTACGAGCAGTACTTC,CASSVGRSSYEQYF
TRBV4-3,TRBJ2-5,NA,NA,TGCGCCAGCAGCCAGGGACTGCACCAAGAGACCCAGTACTTC,CASSQGLHQETQYF
TRBV28,TRBJ1-5,NA,NA,TGTGCCAGCAGTTCCCAACCGGATCAGCCCCAGCATTTT,CASSSQPDQPQHF
TRBV4-3,TRBJ1-1,few,TRBD1,TGCGCCAGCAGCCCAGGGACAGCGTACACTGAAGCTTTCTTT,CASSPGTAYTEAFF
TRBV10-3,TRBJ1-2,NA,NA,TGTGCCACCGACCCGGGACACGGGGCGTATGGCTACACCTTC,CATDPGHGAYGYTF
TRBV27,TRBJ2-1,few,TRBD2,TGTGCCAGCAGAACCCTTCCTCGACTAGCGGGCGCCTACAATGAGCAGTTCTTC,CASRTLPRLAGAYNEQFF
TRBV11-2,TRBJ2-7,few,NA,TGTGCCAGCAGCCCTGCAGGCTGGGTCTTACCACACGAGCAGTACTTC,CASSPAGWVLPHEQYF
TRBV19,TRBJ1-5,NA,NA,TGTGCCAGTAGTATAGATGGTGCAGTGCCTCAGCCCCAGCATTTT,CASSIDGAVPQPQHF
TRBV5-1,TRBJ2-5,NA,NA,TGCGCCAGCCGGGGAGAAGAGACCCAGTACTTC,CASRGEETQYF
TRBV6-5,TRBJ2-7,NA,TRBD1,TGTGCCAGCAGCGGCGGGACAGGGGGCTACGAGCAGTACTTC,CASSGGTGGYEQYF
TRBV7-9,TRBJ2-1,NA,TRBD1,TGTGCCAGCAGCCCCCGACAGGGGAACCGCAATGAGCAGTTCTTC,CASSPRQGNRNEQFF
TRBV25-1,TRBJ1-2,NA,NA,TGTGCCAGCAGTCTCAGGCCTAACTATGGCTACACCTTC,CASSLRPNYGYTF
TRBV18,TRBJ1-1,NA,TRBD1,TGTGCCAGCTCACCACCGGGACAGGGTGGGCGGGCTGAAGCTTTCTTT,CASSPPGQGGRAEAFF
TRBV27,TRBJ1-4,NA,TRBD1,TGTGCCAGCAGACCTTTCCGGACAGGGATTCGAAGTGAAAAACTGTTTTTT,CASRPFRTGIRSEKLFF
TRBV7-2,TRBJ2-7,NA,TRBD1,TGTGCCAGCAGCTTGAGGACAGGGTTGGGGCACGAGCAGTACTTC,CASSLRTGLGHEQYF
TRBV2,TRBJ1-5,few,TRBD1,TGTGCCAGCAGAGACAGGGGTAGCAATCAGCCCCAGCATTTT,CASRDRGSNQPQHF
TRBV4-3,TRBJ2-5,NA,NA,TGCGCCAGCAGCCAGGATTACAGGGCGTGGGAGACCCAGTACTTC,CASSQDYRAWETQYF
TRBV5-8,TRBJ2-1,NA,TRBD1,TGTGCCAGCAGCTTGGGACAGGGGGTCTACAATGAGCAGTTCTTC,CASSLGQGVYNEQFF
TRBV4-2,TRBJ1-5,NA,NA,TGTGCCAGCAGCCAAGATCCGGGAGAGGACAATCAGCCCCAGCATTTT,CASSQDPGEDNQPQHF
TRBV29-1,TRBJ2-5,NA,NA,TGCAGCGTTGGACTCGGGGGGCGGGAGACCCAGTACTTC,CSVGLGGRETQYF
TRBV20-1,TRBJ2-7,NA,NA,TGCAGTGCTGGGAGGCCCTACGAGCAGTACTTC,CSAGRPYEQYF
TRBV5-1,TRBJ1-1,NA,TRBD1,TGCGCCAGCAGCATGGGAAGGACAGGATCGAACACTGAAGCTTTCTTT,CASSMGRTGSNTEAFF
TRBV2,TRBJ1-5,NA,NA,TGTGCCAGCAGTTTTAACAGGGACGCCAATCAGCCCCAGCATTTT,CASSFNRDANQPQHF
TRBV5-8,TRBJ2-7,NA,NA,TGTGCCAGCAGCGTTCACTACGAGCAGTACTTC,CASSVHYEQYF